These 32 T cell receptor beta chains share one sample of origin, sequenced in a study of early T cells in non-severe SARS-CoV-2 infection. TCRdb re-derived calls from the 5' RACE reads in MiXCR, one entry per CDR3 protein. The sample shows some 40,000 distinct CDR3 sequences, 5% to 6% of them seen only once. The material sequenced was whole blood, taken at baseline. The receptors come from an adult who was a healthcare worker with PCR-confirmed SARS-CoV-2 infection or an uninfected control (not recorded which).

This clonotype was detected many times. V is TRBV7-2 and J is TRBJ2-3, with 10 bases that match TRBD2. Germline CDR1 SGHTA, CDR2 FQGNSA. CDR3 size: 15 residues. With 5 bases clipped from V and 3 bases from J, the junction kept 5 bases outside the gene matches. The CDR3 loop is CASSASGRDTDTQYF. The CDR3 coding sequence is TGTGCCAGCAGCGCAAGCGGGAGGGATACAGATACGCAGTATTTT.

The table lists this clonotype with many counts. The chain carries TRBV5-1 and TRBJ2-1; the match to TRBD2 covers 8 bases. There are 13 residues in the CDR3. CDR1 is SGHRS and CDR2 is YFSETQ in the germline V gene. Trimming took 4 bases from V and 6 from J; bases not matched to a gene: 3. The chain's CDR3 is CASSREGPNEQFF. CDR3 nucleotides: TGCGCCAGCAGCCGGGAGGGCCCCAATGAGCAGTTCTTC.

This clonotype was recorded many times. J is TRBJ2-1 and V is TRBV24-1; 8 bases fit TRBD2. Germline trimming cut 5 bases from V and 3 bases from J; bases unmatched to any gene: 2. The germline V gene encodes CDR1 KGHDR and CDR2 SFDVKD. CDR3 length: 14 amino acids. In DNA, the CDR3 is TGTGCCACCAGTGGTAGCGGGATCTACAATGAGCAGTTCTTC. It yields the protein CATSGSGIYNEQFF.

This clonotype was found many times. The chain recombines TRBV28 with TRBJ2-7, with 8 nucleotides matching TRBD2. Germline V CDR1 and CDR2: MDHEN, SYDVKM. Trimming took 1 base from V and 0 from J; bases not matched to a gene: 5. This CDR3 comprises 16 residues. In DNA form, the CDR3 reads TGTGCCAGCAGTTTATTTGTAGCGGGGCGCTCCTACGAGCAGTACTTC. It specifies CASSLFVAGRSYEQYF.

This clonotype was found many times. The chain recombines TRBV9 with TRBJ1-2, with D possibly being TRBD1 (5 bases). In germline, CDR1 is SGDLS, CDR2 YYNGEE. V lost 4 bases to trimming and J lost 0 bases, with 13 bases between them. The CDR3 consists of 15 residues. The CDR3: CASSPGTQANYGYTF. The CDR3 region has the DNA TGTGCCAGCAGCCCAGGGACTCAAGCTAACTATGGCTACACCTTC.

The table lists this clonotype with a few counts. CDR3: CASGLRLAGEETQYF. The CDR3 DNA is TGTGCTAGTGGTTTACGCCTAGCGGGAGAGGAGACGCAGTATTTT. The chain joins TRBV12-5 to TRBJ2-3; TRBD2 matches 10 bases. CDR1 and CDR2 (germline): LGHNT, FRNRAP. Trimming took 3 bases from V and 9 from J; bases not matched to a gene: 9. The CDR3 loop spans 15 amino acids.

The chain recombines TRBV11-2 with TRBJ2-1; the match to TRBD2 covers 7 bases. V dropped 5 bases and J dropped 2; count of bases not matched to a gene: 6. Germline V gives CDR1 SGHAT, CDR2 FQNNGV. CDR3 length equals 15 residues. As DNA, the CDR3 is TGTGCCAGCAGCCCGGGAGGTACCCCCTACAATGAGCAGTTCTTC. Amino acid sequence: CASSPGGTPYNEQFF.

This clonotype was seen many times. The chain recombines TRBV7-9 with TRBJ2-5; D is unclear. The CDR3 has 11 residues. Deletions cut 4 bases from V and 5 bases from J, with 5 bases between. The germline CDR1 and CDR2 sequences are SEHNR and FQNEAQ (reference sequence). This CDR3 reads CASSSWETQYF. The CDR3 nucleotides read TGTGCCAGCAGCTCATGGGAGACCCAGTACTTC.

The gene calls are TRBV3-1 and TRBJ1-2; TRBD1 is a possible D gene (6 bases). Trimming left V 5 bases short and J 7 bases short, with 17 bases between. The CDR3 is 14 residues long. Germline-derived CDR1 and CDR2 are LGHDT and YNNKEL (reference sequence). In DNA form, the CDR3 reads TGTGCCAGCAGCAAGCCGCCCCGGACAGTTGGCTACACCTTC. Translated, it gives CASSKPPRTVGYTF.

This clonotype is judged medium-sized. The rearrangement joins TRBV29-1 to TRBJ2-1; 7 positions match TRBD2. J was trimmed by 5 bases and V by 7 bases; bases with no gene match: 2. This CDR3 has 11 residues. CDR1 and CDR2 from the germline V gene are SQVTM and ANQGSEA. The CDR3 reads CSARENNEQFF. The CDR3 nucleotides are TGCAGCGCGCGGGAGAACAATGAGCAGTTCTTC.

This chain joins TRBV20-1 and TRBJ2-7, with 12 bases matching TRBD2. The CDR3 has 16 amino acids. In germline, CDR1 is DFQATT, CDR2 SNEGSKA (reference sequence). V trimming: 1 base; J trimming: 6 bases; junction bases outside the gene matches: 10. The CDR3 loop reads CSARGTSGVGPGEQYF. CDR3 coding DNA: TGCAGTGCTAGAGGGACTAGCGGGGTCGGCCCGGGCGAGCAGTACTTC.

This clonotype showed up just a few times. CDR3 DNA sequence: TGTGCCAGCAGCCAGAGGACAGTTGATGGCTACACCTTC. Encoded protein: CASSQRTVDGYTF. V gene TRBV7-2 combines with J gene TRBJ1-2, with D possibly being TRBD1 (6 bases). The length of the CDR3 is 13 residues. Trimming took off 5 bases at V and 6 bases at J, with 13 bases between the two ends. Germline assignment: CDR1 SGHTA and CDR2 FQGNSA.

The J gene is TRBJ1-2, the V gene TRBV7-2; D remains ambiguous. Trimming removed 1 base from V and 6 bases from J, with 15 bases in between. In germline, CDR1 is SGHTA, CDR2 FQGNSA. CDR3 length equals 15 residues. The chain's CDR3 is CASSLVRVNWDGYTF. The CDR3 region has the DNA TGTGCCAGCAGCTTAGTGCGAGTCAATTGGGATGGCTACACCTTC. Full variable domain (remainder filled in from reference TRBV7-2 and TRBJ1-2): GAGVSQSPSNKVTEKGKDVELRCDPISGHTALYWYRQSLGQGLEFLIYFQGNSAPDKSGLPSDRFSAERTGGSVSTLTIQRTQQEDSAVYLCASSLVRVNWDGYTFGSGTRLTVV.

This clonotype was found many times. This rearrangement joins TRBV7-6 to TRBJ2-1, with D hard to call. Trimming removed 0 bases from V and 5 bases from J, with 5 bases in between. Germline V gene lookup returns CDR1 SGHVS and CDR2 FNYEAQ. The CDR3 spans 13 residues. The CDR3 nucleotides are TGTGCCAGCAGCTTAGCGGGAAACAATGAGCAGTTCTTC. It specifies CASSLAGNNEQFF.

This clonotype was seen at least ten times. The chain couples TRBV7-8 to TRBJ1-2; D ambiguous. This CDR3 has 15 residues. Per germline, CDR1 SGHVS and CDR2 FQNEAQ. Trimming left V 1 base short and J 4 bases short, with 13 bases between. CDR3: CASSLGRSAAYGYTF. The CDR3 DNA follows: TGTGCCAGCAGCTTAGGGCGGAGCGCGGCCTATGGCTACACCTTC.

In its sample, this clonotype was seen many times. The chain employs TRBV3-1 and TRBJ2-7; 11 nucleotides match TRBD2. The CDR3 contains 19 residues. Germline V CDR1 and CDR2: LGHDT, YNNKEL (reference sequence). J was trimmed by 2 bases and V by 4 bases; bases with no gene match: 16. The CDR3 coding sequence is TGTGCCAGCAGCCTTCCGAGACTAGCGGGGAGGGGTGGCGCCTACGAGCAGTACGTC. Translation gives CASSLPRLAGRGGAYEQYV.

This clonotype was seen repeatedly, ten times or more. The chain uses TRBV4-3 and TRBJ2-1; a possible D gene is TRBD1 (5 bases). Trimming stripped 4 bases from V and 0 bases from J, with 10 bases between. This CDR3 spans 15 amino acids. Germline loops: CDR1 LGHNA, CDR2 YSLEER. CDR3 loop: CASSLIDSSYNEQFF. The CDR3 DNA reads TGCGCCAGCAGCCTCATAGACAGCTCCTACAATGAGCAGTTCTTC.

The chain employs TRBV5-1 and TRBJ2-1, with D possibly matching TRBD1 (6 bases). Deletions cut 4 bases from V and 8 bases from J, with 13 bases between. The CDR3 has 13 amino acids. Germline-derived CDR1 and CDR2 are SGHRS and YFSETQ. CDR3 sequence reads: CASSLTRGDEQFF. In DNA form, the CDR3 reads TGCGCCAGCAGCCTAACCAGGGGCGATGAGCAGTTCTTC.

The chain combines TRBV11-3 with TRBJ2-7, with D unresolved. V lost 2 bases and J lost 3, with 8 bases in between. CDR1 and CDR2 from the germline V gene are SGHNT and YENEEA. The CDR3 covers 13 residues. The CDR3 sequence is CASSLSTDYEQYF. The CDR3 DNA follows: TGTGCCAGCAGCTTATCAACTGACTACGAGCAGTACTTC. The full variable domain, its missing parts supplied by reference TRBV11-3 and TRBJ2-7, is EAGVVQSPRYKIIEKKQPVAFWCNPISGHNTLYWYLQNLGQGPELLIRYENEEAVDDSQLPKDRFSAERLKGVDSTLKIQPAELGDSAVYLCASSLSTDYEQYFGPGTRLTVT.

This clonotype was observed many times. V and J are TRBV19 and TRBJ2-1, with 7 bases aligning to TRBD2. The CDR3 totals 16 residues. Per germline, CDR1 LNHDA and CDR2 SQIVND (reference sequence). Losses at the gene ends were 4 bases for V and 4 bases for J; bases not matched to a gene: 10. The DNA of the CDR3 is TGTGCCAGTAGTACACAGCGGACTAGTAAGTACAATGAGCAGTTCTTC. Amino acids: CASSTQRTSKYNEQFF.

This clonotype was counted at least ten times. This chain links TRBV6-5 with TRBJ2-1; 7 positions match TRBD1. The CDR3 is made up of 15 amino acids. The germline V gene has CDR1 MNHEY and CDR2 SVGAGI. J was trimmed by 0 bases and V by 10 bases; bases with no gene match: 9. DNA of the CDR3: TGTGCCACCCAGGAGACAGGGAGCTCCTACAATGAGCAGTTCTTC. This gives the protein CATQETGSSYNEQFF.

This clonotype came up many times. The gene calls are TRBV30 and TRBJ1-5; D not certain. The CDR3 consists of 12 residues. The V gene lost 0 bases and the J gene lost 2 bases, with 2 bases spanning the gap. The V gene's germline CDR1 is GTSNPN and CDR2 SVGIG (reference sequence). CDR3 bases: TGTGCCTGGAGTGTGGGCAATCAGCCCCAGCATTTT. Translation gives CAWSVGNQPQHF.

This clonotype has at least ten counts. The V and J genes are TRBV5-4 and TRBJ2-3; D ambiguous. Between the trimmed V and J ends, which lost 5 bases and 6 bases, there was a span of 19 bases. Germline CDR1 and CDR2: SGHNT and YYREEE (reference sequence). The CDR3 has 15 amino acids. CDR3 nucleotide sequence: TGTGCCAGCAGACCTGCAGGAGCCCCACAGGATACGCAGTATTTT. Encoded protein: CASRPAGAPQDTQYF.

This clonotype was observed many times. The chain has TRBV6-6 and TRBJ2-1; TRBD2 is a possible D gene (5 bases). This CDR3 has 13 residues. Looked up from germline, CDR1 is MNHNY and CDR2 is SVGAGI (reference sequence). Between the trimmed V and J ends, which lost 5 bases and 5 bases, there was a span of 10 bases. CDR3 coding DNA: TGTGCCAGCAGTCGACGGGGAGACAATGAGCAGTTCTTC. It is translated as CASSRRGDNEQFF.

Many counts were recorded for this clonotype. The J gene is TRBJ2-1, the V gene TRBV6-1; TRBD2 agrees at 12 bases. V was pared by 4 bases and J by 6 bases, with 1 base of the junction left unmatched. Germline V CDR1 and CDR2: MNHNS, SASEGT. The CDR3 is made up of 14 amino acids. In DNA, the CDR3 is TGTGCCAGCAGTGGGACTAGCGGGGCCAATGAGCAGTTCTTC. Translating it yields CASSGTSGANEQFF.

The chain employs TRBV5-1 and TRBJ2-7; D remains ambiguous. CDR3 length: 14 amino acids. The ends were cut back, 0 bases at V and 3 bases at J, with 10 bases in the middle. Germline V gene data show CDR1 as SGHRS and CDR2 as YFSETQ. The CDR3 protein is CASSLDIGRYEQYF. Written as DNA, the CDR3 is TGCGCCAGCAGCTTGGACATTGGACGCTACGAGCAGTACTTC.

This clonotype was seen many times. This chain links TRBV30 with TRBJ2-1; D is possibly TRBD1 (5 bases). This CDR3 spans 14 amino acids. The V gene's germline CDR1 is GTSNPN and CDR2 SVGIG (reference sequence). The V end lost 7 bases, the J end lost 0 bases, and 13 bases lay between the germline ends. The CDR3 sequence is CAYQGSLSYNEQFF. In nucleotides, the CDR3 is TGTGCCTATCAGGGCAGCCTCTCCTACAATGAGCAGTTCTTC.

In this sample, this clonotype turned up many times. The chain couples TRBV19 to TRBJ2-5; TRBD1 might be the D (5 bases). CDR1 and CDR2 (germline): LNHDA, SQIVND (reference sequence). The CDR3 consists of 15 residues. V lost 7 bases to trimming and J lost 5 bases, with 20 bases between them. This CDR3 is CASTPSRVGRETQYF. CDR3 coding DNA: TGTGCCAGTACTCCGTCCAGGGTGGGGCGGGAGACCCAGTACTTC. Full variable domain (remainder filled in from reference TRBV19 and TRBJ2-5): DGGITQSPKYLFRKEGQNVTLSCEQNLNHDAMYWYRQDPGQGLRLIYYSQIVNDFQKGDIAEGYSVSREKKESFPLTVTSAQKNPTAFYLCASTPSRVGRETQYFGPGTRLLVL.

In this sample, this clonotype turned up many times. The chain carries TRBV7-2 and TRBJ2-3, with unresolved D. The CDR3 has 14 residues. Per germline, CDR1 SGHTA and CDR2 FQGNSA. V lost 5 bases and J 0 bases, leaving 9 bases between the germline ends. The CDR3 DNA sequence: TGTGCCAGCAGCCCACTGGCTAGCACAGATACGCAGTATTTT. Protein product: CASSPLASTDTQYF.

This clonotype was seen many times. The rearrangement uses TRBV10-1 and TRBJ2-7; TRBD1 matches at 7 bases. This CDR3 is built from 14 residues. The germline V gene has CDR1 WNHNN and CDR2 SYGVQD (reference sequence). V dropped 7 bases and J dropped 5; count of bases not matched to a gene: 11. CDR3 loop: CASTIDRVVDEQYV. CDR3 in DNA: TGCGCCAGCACCATTGACAGGGTAGTCGACGAGCAGTACGTC.

This clonotype was counted many times. V gene TRBV12-3 or TRBV12-4 combines with J gene TRBJ1-1; D unresolved. CDR3 length: 15 residues. V lost 1 base and J 0 bases, leaving 9 bases between the germline ends. CDR3 amino acids: CASSLEAGLNTEAFF. The CDR3, as DNA: TGTGCCAGCAGTTTAGAGGCAGGCCTGAACACTGAAGCTTTCTTT.

This clonotype was recorded many times. This chain connects TRBV5-4 to TRBJ2-3; TRBD1 might be the D (5 bases). V was clipped by 4 bases and J by 2 bases, with 14 bases between them. There are 15 residues in the CDR3. Germline assignment: CDR1 SGHNT and CDR2 YYREEE (reference sequence). Here the CDR3 DNA reads TGTGCCAGCAGCCCCCAGGACACCTACACAGATACGCAGTATTTT. Amino acid sequence: CASSPQDTYTDTQYF.